These 14 T cell receptor beta chains were sequenced from one sample in a study of shared clonotypes between healthy human individuals. The method was immunoSEQ multiplex PCR; TCRdb's version includes in-frame clones alone and lacks a portion of them. The sample has 2 million to 2.5 million clones, approximately 95% seen once; the top ten hold approximately 0.13%. Input material: naive CD4+ T cells sorted from blood. Regarding subset: CD45RA+ positively selected. Receptors were obtained from a man aged 18-30 years in good health.

The gene calls are TRBV19 and TRBJ1-4; TRBD1 aligns across 7 bases. The germline V gene has CDR1 LNHDA and CDR2 SQIVND (reference sequence). Germline trimming cut 5 bases from V and 5 bases from J; bases unmatched to any gene: 8. This CDR3 comprises 15 residues. CDR3 DNA: TGTGCCAGTAGTCCCACCGGGACAGTGAATGAAAAACTGTTTTTT. Protein product: CASSPTGTVNEKLFF.

This chain links TRBV25-1 with TRBJ2-7; TRBD1 or TRBD2 may be the D gene (5 bases each). This CDR3 is 12 amino acids long. The V end lost 6 bases, the J end lost 4 bases, and 10 bases lay between the germline ends. In germline, CDR1 is MGHDK, CDR2 SYGVNS. CDR3 loop: CASRGEGYEQYF. For the CDR3, the DNA is TGTGCCAGCAGGGGAGAGGGGTACGAGCAGTACTTC.

V is TRBV10-3 and J is TRBJ1-4; D ambiguous. Germline values: CDR1 ENHRY, CDR2 SYGVKD. V lost 6 bases, J lost 3 bases, and 8 bases lay in between. The CDR3 totals 13 residues. CDR3 coding DNA: TGTGCCATCAGATCGGGCTCTAATGAAAAACTGTTTTTT. It is translated as CAIRSGSNEKLFF.

The CDR3 sequence is CATSTKTETEQRSYEQYF. The CDR3, as DNA: TGTGCCACCAGCACCAAGACTGAGACGGAACAGCGGTCCTACGAGCAGTACTTC. This chain links TRBV15 with TRBJ2-7, with D perhaps TRBD2 (5 bases). The ends were cut back, 4 bases at V and 1 base at J, with 23 bases in the middle. Germline V gives CDR1 LNHNV, CDR2 YYDKDF (reference sequence). The CDR3 sequence is 18 residues long. The variable domain in full, completed from reference TRBV15 and TRBJ2-7, reads DAMVIQNPRYQVTQFGKPVTLSCSQTLNHNVMYWYQQKSSQAPKLLFHYYDKDFNNEADTPDNFQSRRPNTSFCFLDIRSPGLGDTAMYLCATSTKTETEQRSYEQYFGPGTRLTVT.

The chain combines TRBV4-1 with TRBJ2-1; TRBD2 agrees at 8 bases. The trim removed 4 bases at V and 3 bases at J, leaving 8 bases unmatched. Germline values: CDR1 MGHRA, CDR2 YSYEKL. This CDR3 is 16 amino acids long. The CDR3 DNA sequence: TGCGCCAGCAGCCCCCGGGGAGCGGGGGACTACAATGAGCAGTTCTTC. Translating gives CASSPRGAGDYNEQFF.

The V call is TRBV6-6, the J call TRBJ1-1; a possible D gene is TRBD1 (5 bases). CDR1 is MNHNY and CDR2 is SVGAGI in the germline V gene (reference sequence). CDR3 length: 15 amino acids. Trimming took off 5 bases at V and 0 bases at J, with 13 bases between the two ends. CDR3 sequence (DNA): TGTGCCAGCAGTACCCCTGAGGGACTGAACACTGAAGCTTTCTTT. Protein: CASSTPEGLNTEAFF.

The chain carries TRBV5-1 and TRBJ2-7, with D possibly TRBD1 on 6 matching bases. The CDR3 runs 13 residues. The V end lost 6 bases, the J end lost 2 bases, and 12 bases lay between the germline ends. Germline CDR1 SGHRS, CDR2 YFSETQ. CDR3 sequence reads: CASTRDIAYEQYF. The CDR3 DNA reads as TGCGCCAGCACCCGGGACATCGCCTACGAGCAGTACTTC.

This clone turned up a few times. The chain employs TRBV9 and TRBJ2-7, with D possibly matching TRBD1 (7 bases). Trimming took off 4 bases at V and 7 bases at J, with 18 bases between the two ends. The CDR3 spans 14 residues. Germline V gene lookup returns CDR1 SGDLS and CDR2 YYNGEE. CDR3 bases: TGTGCCAGCAGCATAGGACAGGACTATTGGGAGCAGTACTTC. Translation gives CASSIGQDYWEQYF.

The table lists this clone with a few counts. J is TRBJ2-7 and V is TRBV25-1; 10 positions agree with TRBD1. This CDR3 comprises 14 residues. The germline CDR1 and CDR2 sequences are MGHDK and SYGVNS. Trimming took 6 bases from V and 3 from J; bases not matched to a gene: 5. CDR3 sequence (DNA): TGTGCCAGCAGGAGGGGGGACAGGGGCTACGAGCAGTACTTC. Translated: CASRRGDRGYEQYF.

The rearrangement links TRBV27 to TRBJ1-2, with TRBD1 identical over 8 bases. The CDR3 contains 14 residues. Trimming took 4 bases from V and 3 from J; bases not matched to a gene: 4. Germline lookup yields CDR1 MNHEY and CDR2 SMNVEV (reference sequence). Written as DNA, the CDR3 is TGTGCCAGCAGTTCCACAGGGGGGGACTATGGCTACACCTTC. Its protein is CASSSTGGDYGYTF.

The V and J genes are TRBV10-3 and TRBJ2-2; D may be TRBD2 (5 bases). This CDR3 region has 15 residues. The germline V gene encodes CDR1 ENHRY and CDR2 SYGVKD. V lost 2 bases and J lost 4, with 11 bases in between. The CDR3 DNA sequence: TGTGCCATCAGTGAGGGAGGCCCCGGCACCGGGGAGCTGTTTTTT. It translates to CAISEGGPGTGELFF.

The gene calls are TRBV18 and TRBJ2-7; D uncertain. This CDR3 is 13 amino acids long. The ends were cut back, 2 bases at V and 3 bases at J, with 8 bases in the middle. From germline, CDR1 is KGHSH and CDR2 LQKENI. In nucleotides, the CDR3 is TGTGCCAGCTCACCATCACTTCACTACGAGCAGTACTTC. It encodes CASSPSLHYEQYF.

The chain recombines TRBV2 with TRBJ2-1; D is possibly TRBD1 (5 bases). In germline, CDR1 is SNHLY, CDR2 FYNNEI. The CDR3 sequence is 12 residues long. V was shortened by 1 base and J by 8 bases, with 6 bases between the two germline ends. The CDR3 sequence: CASSEEGHEQFF. The DNA for the CDR3 is TGTGCCAGCAGTGAAGAGGGGCATGAGCAGTTCTTC.

V and J are TRBV5-4 and TRBJ2-7; unclear D gene. Trimming stripped 4 bases from V and 4 bases from J, with 18 bases between. The CDR3 runs 15 residues. CDR1 is SGHNT and CDR2 is YYREEE in the germline V gene (reference sequence). CDR3 residues: CASSRSFGSLYEQYF. CDR3 nucleotide sequence: TGTGCCAGCAGCCGGTCGTTCGGAAGTTTATACGAGCAGTACTTC.